This T cell receptor (beta chain) was sequenced during a study of cytomegalovirus exposure and HLA in healthy donors. Study overall: Earlier, 100 million or so unique TCR beta sequences were recovered from about 200 million T cells by an analysis.

PCR used 60 Vbeta primers and 13 Jbeta primers. TCRdb's copy holds only in-frame clones and misses some; the assay was immunoSEQ multiplex PCR. Counted here are roughly 190,000 clones, 81% occurring once; the ten biggest clones make up around 3.7%. This clone appeared once. V was shortened by 5 bases and J by 4 bases, with 20 bases between the two germline ends. The germline gives CDR1 LGHNT, CDR2 FRNRAP. CDR3 size: 16 residues. The sequence derives from a man aged 40-49 years in good health and CMV-seropositive. Source material: PBMCs. V usage is TRBV12-5 and J usage is TRBJ2-5, with a tentative D call TRBD1 (7 bases). CDR3 protein: CASGPTSGAGGETQYF. The CDR3 DNA reads TGTGCTAGTGGTCCTACTTCGGGGGCAGGGGGAGAGACCCAGTACTTC.